The present T cell receptor (beta chain) was sequenced within a study of blood T cell repertoires in COVID-19. Looking at the study overall: Whether acute or convalescent, the COVID-19 samples came from the United States, Italy and Spain.

V lost 5 bases and J 1 base, leaving 8 bases between the germline ends. This CDR3 region has 13 residues. Authors' analysis steps: Amplification of reference gene primers was used by the study to estimate nucleated cell counts. TCRdb's table, derived via immunoSEQ multiplex PCR, lists solely in-frame clones and lacks some. That table supplies the V and J calls and clone size; D and trimming were determined from the DNA. The sample records about 210,000 clones, 88% being singletons. This TCR was recovered from a man between 18 and 35 years old with active or convalescent COVID-19. The rearrangement uses TRBV12-3 or TRBV12-4 and TRBJ1-1, with D unresolved. The sample comprised peripheral blood. The CDR3 loop reads CASSRGGNTEAFF. CDR3 sequence (DNA): TGTGCCAGCAGTCGAGGTGGGAACACTGAAGCTTTCTTT.